The clone carrying this TCR beta chain was recorded a few times. Germline-derived CDR1 and CDR2 are DFQATT and SNEGSKA (reference sequence). The V end was cut by 0 bases, the J end by 0 bases, with 12 bases between. This CDR3 region has 16 residues. At least 6 million PBMCs were isolated per sample. PCR was performed a second time for roughly 7 to 12 cycles using a sample-barcoded 5' primer and a J-beta primer mix. Each cDNA was tagged by a template-switch adaptor containing 12 random nucleotides. There were at least 2.5 million CDR3-containing paired-end reads obtained from each sample. TCRdb re-called the 5' RACE reads through MiXCR, storing one row per CDR3 protein. This sample has 650,000 to 1,000,000 distinct CDR3 sequences, with about 46% found just once. The sample belongs to a study of blood T cells in healthy people across ages.

The clonotype originates from a man older than 75 in good health. The V gene is TRBV20-1, the J gene TRBJ2-4; no firm D call. The sequencing input was blood. The CDR3: CSARDGRLLAKNIQYF. The CDR3 DNA reads TGCAGTGCTAGAGATGGGCGCTTACTAGCCAAAAACATTCAGTACTTC.